This TCR beta chain emerged from a study of OX40 agonist ivuxolimab in advanced cancers. Sequencing was performed with immunoSEQ multiplex PCR; in TCRdb, only in-frame clones are kept and a portion is missing. The data hold 55,000 to 70,000 clones, with about 86% observed a single time. Germline assignment: CDR1 LNHDA and CDR2 SQIVND (reference sequence). This CDR3 contains 12 residues. Trimming removed 7 bases from V and 9 bases from J, with 13 bases in between. The source is an adult with an advanced solid tumor such as melanoma, head and neck, liver or kidney cancer. The source was CD4+ or CD8+ T cells sorted from blood, collected in a trial of the OX40 agonist ivuxolimab. V and J are TRBV19 and TRBJ1-5; a weak D match, TRBD1 (6 bases). The CDR3 nucleotides are TGTGCCAGTAATGACAGGTTGGGGCCCCAGCATTTT. This codes for CASNDRLGPQHF.